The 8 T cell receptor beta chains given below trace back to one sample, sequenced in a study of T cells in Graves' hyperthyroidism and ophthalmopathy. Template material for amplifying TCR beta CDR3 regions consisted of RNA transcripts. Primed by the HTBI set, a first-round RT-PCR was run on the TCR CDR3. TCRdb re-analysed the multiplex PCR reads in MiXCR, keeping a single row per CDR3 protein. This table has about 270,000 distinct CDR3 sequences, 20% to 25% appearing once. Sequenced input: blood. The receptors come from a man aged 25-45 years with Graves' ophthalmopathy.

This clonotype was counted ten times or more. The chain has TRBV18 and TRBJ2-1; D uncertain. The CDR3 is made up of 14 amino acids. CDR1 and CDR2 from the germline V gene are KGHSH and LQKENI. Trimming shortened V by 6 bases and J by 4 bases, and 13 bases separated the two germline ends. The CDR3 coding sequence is TGTGCCAGCTCCCCCGGTTCGCAGTACAATGAGCAGTTCTTC. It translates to CASSPGSQYNEQFF.

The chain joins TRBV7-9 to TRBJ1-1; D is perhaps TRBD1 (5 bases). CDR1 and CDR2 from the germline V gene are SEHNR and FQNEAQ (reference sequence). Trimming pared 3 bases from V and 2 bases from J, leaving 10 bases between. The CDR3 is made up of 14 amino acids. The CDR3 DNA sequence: TGTGCCAGCAGCTTTCACAGGAAAAACACTGAAGCTTTCTTT. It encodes CASSFHRKNTEAFF.

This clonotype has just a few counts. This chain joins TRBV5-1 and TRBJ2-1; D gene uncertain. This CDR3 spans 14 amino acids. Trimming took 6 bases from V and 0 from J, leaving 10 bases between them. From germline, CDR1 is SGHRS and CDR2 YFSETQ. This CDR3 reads CASTTGSSYNEQFF. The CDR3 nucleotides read TGCGCCAGCACGACGGGCAGCTCCTACAATGAGCAGTTCTTC.

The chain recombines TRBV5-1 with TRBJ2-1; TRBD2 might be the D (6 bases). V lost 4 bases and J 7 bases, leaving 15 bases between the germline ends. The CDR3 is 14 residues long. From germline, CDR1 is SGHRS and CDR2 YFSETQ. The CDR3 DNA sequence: TGCGCCAGCAGCCGCGGGGACGGCGGGAATGAGCAGTTCTTC. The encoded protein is CASSRGDGGNEQFF.

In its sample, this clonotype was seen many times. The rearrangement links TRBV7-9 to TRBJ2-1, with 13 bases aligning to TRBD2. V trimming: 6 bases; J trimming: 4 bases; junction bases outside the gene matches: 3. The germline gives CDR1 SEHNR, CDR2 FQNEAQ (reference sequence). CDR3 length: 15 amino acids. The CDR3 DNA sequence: TGTGCCAGCAGTTTACTAGCGGGAGGGTACAATGAGCAGTTCTTC. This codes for CASSLLAGGYNEQFF.

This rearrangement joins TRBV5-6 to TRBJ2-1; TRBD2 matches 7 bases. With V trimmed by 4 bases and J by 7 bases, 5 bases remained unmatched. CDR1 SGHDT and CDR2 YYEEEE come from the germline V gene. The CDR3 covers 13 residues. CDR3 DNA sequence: TGTGCCAGCAGCCGGGGTAGCGGGAATGAGCAGTTCTTC. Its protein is CASSRGSGNEQFF.

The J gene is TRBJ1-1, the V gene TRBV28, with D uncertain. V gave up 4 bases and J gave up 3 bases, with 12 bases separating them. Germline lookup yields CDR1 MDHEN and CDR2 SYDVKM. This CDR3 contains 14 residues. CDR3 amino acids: CASSSRSPYTEAFF. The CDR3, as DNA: TGTGCCAGCAGTTCCCGTTCACCTTACACTGAAGCTTTCTTT.

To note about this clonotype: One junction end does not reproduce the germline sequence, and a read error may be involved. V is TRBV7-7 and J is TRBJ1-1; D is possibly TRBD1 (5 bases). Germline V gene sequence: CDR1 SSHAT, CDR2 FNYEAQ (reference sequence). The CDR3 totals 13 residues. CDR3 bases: TGTGCTAGCAGCTTAGACGGGGGCACTGAAGCTTTCTTT. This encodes CASSLDGGTEAFF. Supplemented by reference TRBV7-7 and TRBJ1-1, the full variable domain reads GAGVSQSPRYKVTKRGQDVTLRCDPISSHATLYWYQQALGQGPEFLTYFNYEAQPDKSGLPSDRFSAERPEGSISTLTIQRTEQRDSAMYRCASSLDGGTEAFFGQGTRLTVV.